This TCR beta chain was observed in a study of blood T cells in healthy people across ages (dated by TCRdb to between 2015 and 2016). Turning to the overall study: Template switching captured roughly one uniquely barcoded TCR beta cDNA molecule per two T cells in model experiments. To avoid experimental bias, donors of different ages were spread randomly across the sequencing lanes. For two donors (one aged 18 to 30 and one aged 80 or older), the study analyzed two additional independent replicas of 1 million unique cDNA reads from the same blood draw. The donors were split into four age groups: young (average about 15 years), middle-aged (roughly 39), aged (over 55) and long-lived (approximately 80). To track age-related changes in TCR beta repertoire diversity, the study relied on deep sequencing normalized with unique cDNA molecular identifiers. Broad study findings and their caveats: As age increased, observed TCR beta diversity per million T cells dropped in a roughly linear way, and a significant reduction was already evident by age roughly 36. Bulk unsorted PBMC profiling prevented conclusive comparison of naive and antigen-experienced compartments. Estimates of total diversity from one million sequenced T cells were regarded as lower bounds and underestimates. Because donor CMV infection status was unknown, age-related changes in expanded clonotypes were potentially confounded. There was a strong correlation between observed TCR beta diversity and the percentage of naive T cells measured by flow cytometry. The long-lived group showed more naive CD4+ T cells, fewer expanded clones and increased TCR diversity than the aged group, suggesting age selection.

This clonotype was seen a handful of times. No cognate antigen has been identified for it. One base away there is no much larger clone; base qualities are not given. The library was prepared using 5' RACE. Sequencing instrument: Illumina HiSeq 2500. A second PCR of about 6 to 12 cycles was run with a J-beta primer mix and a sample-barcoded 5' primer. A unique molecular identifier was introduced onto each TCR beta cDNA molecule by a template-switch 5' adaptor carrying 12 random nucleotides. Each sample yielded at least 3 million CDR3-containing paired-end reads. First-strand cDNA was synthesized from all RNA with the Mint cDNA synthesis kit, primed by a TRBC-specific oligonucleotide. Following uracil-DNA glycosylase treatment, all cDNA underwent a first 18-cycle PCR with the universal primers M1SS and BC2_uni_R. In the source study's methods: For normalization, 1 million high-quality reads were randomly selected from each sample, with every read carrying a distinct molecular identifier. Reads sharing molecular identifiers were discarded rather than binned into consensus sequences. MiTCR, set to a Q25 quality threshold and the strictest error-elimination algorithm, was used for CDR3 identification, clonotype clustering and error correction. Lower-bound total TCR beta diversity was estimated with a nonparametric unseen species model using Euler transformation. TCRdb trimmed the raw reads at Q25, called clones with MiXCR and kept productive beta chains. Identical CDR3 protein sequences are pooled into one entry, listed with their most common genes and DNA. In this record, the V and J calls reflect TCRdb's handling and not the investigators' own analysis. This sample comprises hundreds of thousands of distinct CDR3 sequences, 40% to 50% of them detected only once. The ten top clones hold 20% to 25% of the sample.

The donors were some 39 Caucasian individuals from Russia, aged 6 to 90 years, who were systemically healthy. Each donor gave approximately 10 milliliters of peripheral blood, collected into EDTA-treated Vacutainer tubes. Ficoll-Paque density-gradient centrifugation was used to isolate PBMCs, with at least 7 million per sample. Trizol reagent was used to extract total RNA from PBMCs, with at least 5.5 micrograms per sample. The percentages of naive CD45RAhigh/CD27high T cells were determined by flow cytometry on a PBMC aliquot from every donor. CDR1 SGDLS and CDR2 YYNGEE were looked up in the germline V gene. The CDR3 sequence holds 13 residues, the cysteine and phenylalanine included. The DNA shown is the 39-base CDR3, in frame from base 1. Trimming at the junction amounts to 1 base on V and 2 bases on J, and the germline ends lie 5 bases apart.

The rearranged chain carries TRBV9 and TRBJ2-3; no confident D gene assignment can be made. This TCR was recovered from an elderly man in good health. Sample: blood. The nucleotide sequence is TGTGCCAGCAGCGTAACCACCACAGATACGCAGTATTTT. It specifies CASSVTTTDTQYF.